These 7 T cell receptor beta chains originate from one sample sequenced in a study of neurological immune-mediated disorders. Stated time point: longitudinal time-point 2. TCRdb processed the 5' RACE reads anew with MiXCR; each CDR3 protein has one entry. The data show about 90,000 distinct CDR3 sequences, with approximately 13% seen just once and around 5.3% held by the top ten. Sequencing was done on a sample of PBMCs. These receptors came from a female donor with HTLV-1-associated myelopathy (HAM/TSP).

This clonotype has just a few counts. The rearrangement uses TRBV20-1 and TRBJ1-1, with D hard to call. Germline loops: CDR1 DFQATT, CDR2 SNEGSKA (reference sequence). The CDR3 is 10 residues long. CDR3 region: CTPTNTEAFF. The CDR3 nucleotides are TGCACCCCAACGAACACTGAAGCTTTCTTT.

This clonotype occurred once. At one boundary the junction diverges from the germline segment, which might be a read error. This chain connects TRBV12-3 or TRBV12-4 to TRBJ2-3, with 8 bases aligning to TRBD2. CDR3 length equals 16 residues. The CDR3 protein is CASSLGGGGSTYTQYF. Written as DNA, the CDR3 is TGTGCCAGCAGTTTGGGGGGCGGGGGGAGCACATATACGCAGTATTTT.

This clonotype was recorded at least ten times. The genes are TRBV20-1 and TRBJ1-2, with D hard to call. CDR1 and CDR2 from the germline V gene are DFQATT and SNEGSKA (reference sequence). Trimming removed 2 bases from V and 3 bases from J, with 4 bases in between. The CDR3 length is 11 residues. CDR3 sequence reads: CSARLYYGYTF. In DNA form, the CDR3 reads TGCAGTGCTAGACTTTACTATGGCTACACCTTC.

This rearrangement joins TRBV12-3 or TRBV12-4 to TRBJ2-1; no definite D call. The V end lost 3 bases, the J end lost 6 bases, and 6 bases lay between the germline ends. The CDR3 runs to 12 residues. CDR3 in amino acids: CASSFLANEQFF. CDR3 nucleotides: TGTGCCAGCAGTTTCTTAGCCAATGAGCAGTTCTTC.

This clonotype was observed at least ten times. This chain joins TRBV9 and TRBJ2-7; 11 nucleotides match TRBD1. V gave up 3 bases and J gave up 6 bases; unmatched junction bases: 8. The germline V gene has CDR1 SGDLS and CDR2 YYNGEE. The length of the CDR3 is 15 residues. CDR3 in DNA: TGTGCCAGCAGCGCTGGGACAGGGGGGTCTCGCGAGCAGTACTTC. It specifies CASSAGTGGSREQYF.

The table lists this clonotype with many counts. The V and J genes are TRBV4-1 and TRBJ2-3, with D unclear. The CDR3 loop spans 17 amino acids. Germline V gene lookup returns CDR1 MGHRA and CDR2 YSYEKL. V was cut by 0 bases and J by 6 bases, with 19 bases left in between. CDR3 residues: CASSQDSPDGPRDTQYF. The DNA of the CDR3 is TGCGCCAGCAGCCAAGATAGTCCGGACGGCCCTCGGGATACGCAGTATTTT.

Ten or more counts support this clonotype. The genes are TRBV6-2 or TRBV6-3 and TRBJ2-6, with TRBD1 identical over 7 bases. CDR1 and CDR2 (germline): MNHEY, SVGEGT. The CDR3 extends over 15 amino acids. The J segment lost 2 bases and the V segment lost 6 bases, leaving 4 bases of the junction unmatched. The CDR3 reads CASSDDRAGANVLTF. The CDR3 nucleotides are TGTGCCAGCAGCGATGACAGGGCTGGGGCCAACGTCCTGACTTTC.